The 2 T cell receptor beta chains given below trace back to one sample, sequenced in a study of T-cell reconstitution after alpha-beta-depleted transplantation in children (dated by TCRdb to 2016 to 2017). The sample's treatment or condition label, decoded: allogeneic hematopoietic cell transplantation with graft depleted of TCRalphabeta T cells and CD19 B cells. Library generation was performed with PCR. The reads were generated on an Illumina HiSeq 2500. TCR library preparation used molecular barcoding, with unique molecular identifiers applied to normalize quantification of the TCRbeta repertoire. In-frame beta chains were kept once TCRdb had trimmed the public reads at Q25 with fastp and called clones with MiXCR. Rows with one shared CDR3 protein collapse into an entry with the most common genes and DNA. This sample is represented by 450,000 to 700,000 distinct CDR3 sequences; roughly 27% of them were singletons. 30% to 45% of the sample is in the top ten clones.

The sequencing here drew on PBMCs, taken before TCRalphabeta/CD19-depleted stem cell transplant. These receptors were taken from a boy under two years old with Wiskott-Aldrich syndrome, due to receive a stem cell transplant.

In its sample, this clonotype was seen a few times. The genes are TRBV30 and TRBJ2-7; D call uncertain. Trimming removed 0 bases from V and 6 bases from J, with 12 bases in between. This CDR3 spans 13 amino acids. Germline V CDR1 and CDR2: GTSNPN, SVGIG (reference sequence). The CDR3 spells CAWSVGSRGEQYF. In nucleotides, the CDR3 is TGTGCCTGGAGTGTGGGGTCCCGAGGCGAGCAGTACTTC.

This clonotype was observed a few times. This chain links TRBV5-6 with TRBJ2-1; 7 bases fit TRBD2. Germline trimming cut 0 bases from V and 9 bases from J; bases unmatched to any gene: 24. CDR1 is SGHDT and CDR2 is YYEEEE in the germline V gene. The CDR3 has 20 amino acids. In nucleotides, the CDR3 is TGTGCCAGCAGCTTGGGGTTTACTAGCGTTCGCACCTCCCCCGCAATTGAGCAGTTCTTC. Protein product: CASSLGFTSVRTSPAIEQFF.